This T cell receptor beta chain originates from a study of a mutant IDH1 vaccine in newly diagnosed glioma. Study information: Treated individuals were roughly 62% male and roughly 38% female, averaging roughly 40 years of age. Overall study findings and caveats: It was about 93% of patients that developed vaccine-induced immune responses.

Regarding this clone: Its matching antigen is unknown.

The protocol was immunoSEQ multiplex PCR, while the TCRdb copy is restricted to in-frame clones and leaves out a portion. Here the sample spans around 88,000 clones, just under 80% being singletons. The CDR3 has 16 residues. Per germline, CDR1 SGHTA and CDR2 FQGNSA. J was trimmed by 2 bases and V by 4 bases; bases with no gene match: 3. Specified time point: baseline, week 1 (first vaccination visit). Treatment meaning: pre-vaccination baseline after standard-of-care therapy. New astrocytomas of WHO grade 3 or 4 that were IDH1-mutant and ATRX-lost were found in the donors. This receptor was identified in a man in his forties or fifties with glioma. The sample was PBMCs, taken from a glioma patient treated with radiotherapy, temozolomide or both. V is TRBV7-2 and J is TRBJ2-5; TRBD2 matches at 14 bases. CDR3 nucleotides: TGTGCCAGCAGCTCCCGACTAGCGGGGGGGCAAGAGACCCAGTACTTC. The encoded protein is CASSSRLAGGQETQYF.